This T cell receptor (beta chain) was sequenced for a study of shared clonotypes between healthy human individuals. General study points: Generation probabilities of non-shared clonotypes were lower (relative to those shared by all four donors). Compared with memory subsets, naive subsets generally had larger estimated richness.

The CDR3 loop spans 15 amino acids. Unmatched junction bases numbered 10, after V lost 4 bases and J lost 5 bases. Germline V gene lookup returns CDR1 SQVTM and CDR2 ANQGSEA. Worth noting for this clone: Its antigen remains unidentified.

Healthy and HIV-negative, the adult donors had no recent acute infections or vaccinations. The data were produced by immunoSEQ multiplex PCR, yet TCRdb's version contains in-frame clones alone and is incomplete. The sample comprises some 1.4 million clones, 96% of which are singletons, and more than 0.9% rests with the top ten. The TCR comes from a young man in good health. This sequence joins TRBV29-1 and TRBJ2-4; 8 bases line up with TRBD2. The sequencing input was naive CD4+ T cells sorted from blood. As to subset: CD45RA+ positively selected. The CDR3 DNA reads as TGCAGCGTTGCCCCGACTAGCGCCTCCCAAAACATTCAGTACTTC. It is translated as CSVAPTSASQNIQYF.